The clone carrying this T cell receptor (beta chain) was seen repeatedly, ten times or more. Antigen: not known. This entry belongs to a study of human T cells and chemical hapten exposure. Study as a whole: TCR yields per sample varied mostly from small pooled library volume differences.

Findings of the study overall: Versus controls, expanded TCRs had significantly more large CDR3 similarity clusters.

The CDR3 runs to 15 residues. Described time point: pre-sensitization, week 0. The treatment denotes: therapeutic diphenylcyclopropenone sensitization with weekly scalp DPC. Unseparated into fractions, whole blood served as the source from which total RNA was extracted. TCRdb independently ran MiXCR on the RACE reads; one entry per CDR3 protein. The sample contains tens of thousands of distinct CDR3 sequences, roughly a tenth of which appear only once. This chain links TRBV3-2 with TRBJ2-3; whether TRBD2, the table's D call, matches the DNA was not checked. TRBV3-2 is a pseudogene segment. Material: whole blood, obtained in connection with sensitization to the hapten diphenylcyclopropenone (DPC). The clonotype comes from a woman aged 40 to 50 with alopecia areata. Some clones in this sample may be carry-over from other donors' samples. For the CDR3, the DNA is TGTGCCAGCAGCCAAGGGACTAGCGGCACAGATACGCAGTATTTT. Its protein product is CASSQGTSGTDTQYF.